This passage covers 7 T cell receptor beta chains from one sample sequenced in a study of T cells in Graves' hyperthyroidism and ophthalmopathy. Amplification targeted TCR beta CDR3 regions from RNA transcripts. Initially, a first-round RT-PCR of the TCR CDR3 employed the HTBI primer set. Using its own MiXCR run on the multiplex PCR reads, TCRdb lists one record per CDR3 protein. The sample carries approximately 360,000 distinct CDR3 sequences, 20% to 25% recorded once. The sequencing input was blood. These receptor sequences come from a man aged 50-59 years with Graves' hyperthyroidism.

This chain joins TRBV27 and TRBJ1-1, with D possibly TRBD1 on 6 matching bases. CDR3 length: 13 residues. In germline, CDR1 is MNHEY, CDR2 SMNVEV (reference sequence). V was trimmed by 4 bases and J by 8 bases, leaving 14 bases between them. CDR3 protein: CASSSLAGTEAFF. For the CDR3, the DNA is TGTGCCAGCAGTTCCCTTGCAGGGACAGAAGCTTTCTTT.

The sample holds a few counts of this clonotype. The CDR3 reads CSVEDPPGQPYNEQFF. The CDR3 DNA reads as TGCAGCGTTGAAGATCCCCCGGGACAACCCTACAATGAGCAGTTCTTC. The chain has TRBV29-1 and TRBJ2-1; D perhaps matches TRBD1 (6 bases). The CDR3 length is 16 residues. V lost 0 bases, J lost 2 bases, and 14 bases lay in between. Germline-derived CDR1 and CDR2 are SQVTM and ANQGSEA.

The rearrangement joins TRBV11-2 to TRBJ2-5; 10 bases fit TRBD1. Losses at the gene ends were 5 bases for V and 6 bases for J; bases not matched to a gene: 6. The CDR3 extends over 14 amino acids. Germline lookup yields CDR1 SGHAT and CDR2 FQNNGV. CDR3 DNA: TGTGCCAGCAGCCTGACAGGGGGCGGGAAGACCCAGTACTTC. Translation: CASSLTGGGKTQYF.

The chain combines TRBV5-1 with TRBJ2-7, with 9 bases matching TRBD1. There are 14 residues in the CDR3. CDR1 SGHRS and CDR2 YFSETQ come from the germline V gene. J was trimmed by 2 bases and V by 4 bases; bases with no gene match: 4. CDR3 nucleotide sequence: TGCGCCAGCAGCCAGACAGGGGGGGCCTACGAGCAGTACTTC. The encoded protein is CASSQTGGAYEQYF.

Note on this clonotype: Lacking the conserved final phenylalanine or tryptophan, this CDR3 likely reflects a read error. The J gene is TRBJ2-7, the V gene TRBV20-1; 7 nucleotides agree with TRBD2. This CDR3 contains 13 residues. V trimming: 6 bases; J trimming: 2 bases; junction bases outside the gene matches: 7. Germline CDR1 reads DFQATT; CDR2 reads SNEGSKA (reference sequence). The CDR3 DNA reads TGCAGTGCCATAAAGCGGGAACCCTACGAGCAGTACCTC. Translating gives CSAIKREPYEQYL.

This clonotype was picked up many times. V is TRBV20-1 and J is TRBJ2-1, with a possible D match to TRBD2 (5 bases). CDR3 length equals 16 residues. Trimming pared 5 bases from V and 1 base from J, leaving 18 bases between. The germline V gene has CDR1 DFQATT and CDR2 SNEGSKA (reference sequence). The CDR3 region has the DNA TGCAGTGCTTTTGTTTGGGCGGGCGCTTCCTACAATGAGCAGTTCTTC. It specifies CSAFVWAGASYNEQFF.

There are a few counts of this clonotype. The rearrangement joins TRBV7-2 to TRBJ2-3; no clear D gene. In germline, CDR1 is SGHTA, CDR2 FQGNSA. V dropped 2 bases and J dropped 4 bases, with 13 bases sitting between them. The CDR3 has 15 amino acids. The CDR3 loop reads CASSLINGFADTQYF. The CDR3 coding sequence is TGTGCCAGCAGCTTAATTAACGGGTTCGCAGATACGCAGTATTTT.